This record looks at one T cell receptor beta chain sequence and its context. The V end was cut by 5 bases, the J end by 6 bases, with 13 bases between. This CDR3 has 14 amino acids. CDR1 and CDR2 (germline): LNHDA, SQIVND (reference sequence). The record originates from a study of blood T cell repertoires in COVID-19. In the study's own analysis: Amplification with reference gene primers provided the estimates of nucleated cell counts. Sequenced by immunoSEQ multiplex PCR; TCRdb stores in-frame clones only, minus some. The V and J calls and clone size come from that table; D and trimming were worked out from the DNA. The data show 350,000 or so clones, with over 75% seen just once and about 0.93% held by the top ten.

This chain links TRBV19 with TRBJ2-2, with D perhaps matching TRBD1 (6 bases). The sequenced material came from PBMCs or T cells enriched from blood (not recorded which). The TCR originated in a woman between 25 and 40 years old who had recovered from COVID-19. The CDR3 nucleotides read TGTGCCAGTAGTGACCTGGGGGCTGCCGGGGAGCTGTTTTTT. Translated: CASSDLGAAGELFF.